This is a list of T cell receptor beta chains from one sample in a study of cytomegalovirus exposure and HLA in healthy donors. Profiled with immunoSEQ multiplex PCR; TCRdb holds only in-frame clones, not every one. The sample lists about 100,000 clones, about 79% occurring once. Sequencing was performed on PBMCs. The receptors derive from a woman under 30 in good health and CMV-seronegative. The CDR3 runs from the conserved cysteine through the conserved F or W. The D gene is left open where the match is weak. The size field is filled for only some rows; it gives once, few, many or a size class.

clone size | D gene | J gene | V gene | CDR3 protein | CDR3 DNA
- | - | TRBJ2-2 | TRBV7-2 | CASSLRQVENTGELFF | TGTGCCAGCAGCCTGAGACAGGTTGAAAACACCGGGGAGCTGTTTTTT
- | - | TRBJ2-5 | TRBV5-5 | CASSWVGQKETQYF | TGTGCCAGCAGTTGGGTAGGACAGAAGGAGACCCAGTACTTC
- | - | TRBJ2-7 | TRBV6-4 | CASRIGQRLYYEQYF | TGTGCCAGCAGAATAGGACAGCGCCTATACTACGAGCAGTACTTC
- | - | TRBJ2-3 | TRBV4-2 | CASSHAGTDHSTDTQYF | TGTGCCAGCAGCCATGCCGGGACTGACCATTCCACAGATACGCAGTATTTT
- | - | TRBJ1-6 | TRBV11-2 | CASSLDLGGANSPLHF | TGTGCCAGCAGCTTAGATCTGGGGGGAGCGAATTCACCCCTCCACTTT
few | TRBD1 | TRBJ1-6 | TRBV13 | CASSPGQGVSSYNSPLHF | TGTGCCAGCAGCCCCGGACAGGGCGTGAGCTCCTATAATTCACCCCTCCACTTT
- | TRBD2 | TRBJ2-2 | TRBV4-3 | CASSYSPGGRELFF | TGCGCCAGCAGCTATTCACCGGGGGGTCGGGAGCTGTTTTTT
few | - | TRBJ2-7 | TRBV6-5 | CASSYSRRPYEQYF | TGTGCCAGCAGTTACTCCCGCAGGCCCTACGAGCAGTACTTC
- | TRBD1 | TRBJ1-4 | TRBV28 | CASSQGQGGEKLFF | TGTGCCAGCAGCCAGGGACAGGGAGGTGAAAAACTGTTTTTT
- | TRBD1 | TRBJ2-3 | TRBV4-1 | CASSQNMGQGITDTQYF | TGCGCCAGCAGCCAGAATATGGGACAGGGAATCACAGATACGCAGTATTTT
- | TRBD1 | TRBJ1-5 | TRBV19 | CASNSGTESNQPQHF | TGTGCCAGTAACTCGGGGACAGAATCCAATCAGCCCCAGCATTTT
- | TRBD2 | TRBJ2-1 | TRBV11-3 | CASSLFASGAYNEQFF | TGTGCCAGCAGCTTATTCGCTAGCGGAGCCTACAATGAGCAGTTCTTC
- | TRBD1 | TRBJ1-2 | TRBV28 | CASSTQGKGRKSYGYTF | TGTGCCAGCAGTACACAGGGGAAAGGGCGCAAGAGCTATGGCTACACCTTC
- | - | TRBJ2-1 | TRBV5-1 | CASSLQGYNEQFF | TGCGCCAGCAGCCTACAGGGCTACAATGAGCAGTTCTTC
- | TRBD1 | TRBJ1-5 | TRBV30 | CAWSRKDRGNSNQPQHF | TGTGCTTGGAGTCGCAAGGACAGGGGAAATAGCAATCAGCCCCAGCATTTT
- | - | TRBJ2-1 | TRBV7-8 | CASSLGRSYNEQFF | TGTGCCAGCAGCTTGGGGCGGTCGTACAATGAGCAGTTCTTC
- | TRBD2 | TRBJ2-2 | TRBV7-3 | CASSFGLAGGQRELFF | TGTGCCAGCAGCTTCGGACTAGCGGGGGGGCAGAGGGAGCTGTTTTTT
- | TRBD1 | TRBJ1-4 | TRBV27 | CASRVTGEVYEKLFF | TGTGCCAGCAGGGTAACAGGGGAGGTGTATGAAAAACTGTTTTTT